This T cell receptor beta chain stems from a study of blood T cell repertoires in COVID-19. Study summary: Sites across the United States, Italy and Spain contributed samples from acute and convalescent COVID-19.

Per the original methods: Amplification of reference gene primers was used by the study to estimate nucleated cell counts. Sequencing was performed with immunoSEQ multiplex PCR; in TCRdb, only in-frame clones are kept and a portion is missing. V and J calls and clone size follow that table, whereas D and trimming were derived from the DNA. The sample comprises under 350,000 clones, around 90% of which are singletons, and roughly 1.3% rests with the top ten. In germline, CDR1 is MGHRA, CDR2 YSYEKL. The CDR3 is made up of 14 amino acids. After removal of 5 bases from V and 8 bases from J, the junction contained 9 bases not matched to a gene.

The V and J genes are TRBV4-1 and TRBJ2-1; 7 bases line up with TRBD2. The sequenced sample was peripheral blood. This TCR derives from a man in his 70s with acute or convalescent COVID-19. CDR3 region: CASSARTSHDEQFF. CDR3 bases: TGCGCCAGCAGCGCACGGACTAGTCACGATGAGCAGTTCTTC.